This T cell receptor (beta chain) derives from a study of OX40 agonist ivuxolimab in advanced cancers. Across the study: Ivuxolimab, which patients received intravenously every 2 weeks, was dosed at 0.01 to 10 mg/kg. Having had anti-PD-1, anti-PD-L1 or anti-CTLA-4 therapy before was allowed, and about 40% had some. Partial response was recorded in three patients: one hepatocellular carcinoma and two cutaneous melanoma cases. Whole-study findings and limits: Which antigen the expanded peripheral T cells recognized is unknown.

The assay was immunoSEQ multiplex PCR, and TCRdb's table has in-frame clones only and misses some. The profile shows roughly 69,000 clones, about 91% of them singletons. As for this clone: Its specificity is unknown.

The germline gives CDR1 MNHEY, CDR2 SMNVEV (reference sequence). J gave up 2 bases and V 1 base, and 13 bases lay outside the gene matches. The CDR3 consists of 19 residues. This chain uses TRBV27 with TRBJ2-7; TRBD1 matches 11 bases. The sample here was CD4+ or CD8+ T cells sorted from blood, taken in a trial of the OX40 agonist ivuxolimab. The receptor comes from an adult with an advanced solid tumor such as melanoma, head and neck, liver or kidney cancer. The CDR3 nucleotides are TGTGCCAGCAGTTTATTGGAGGGGACAGGGGGTTATTTGCCCTACGAGCAGTACTTC. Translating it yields CASSLLEGTGGYLPYEQYF.